This T cell receptor beta chain was sequenced for a study of shared clonotypes between healthy human individuals (dated by TCRdb to 2020 to 2021). Describing the broader study: The cohort comprised a couple of women and a few men aged 18 to 49 years. To estimate repertoire size and how much clonotypes are shared between individuals, the study performed deep sequencing of blood TCR repertoires from a handful of healthy adults. Per donor, three plates each were used for CD4 naive and CD4 memory, two for CD8 naive, and one for CD8 memory. Between about 0.85 and 8.9 billion PBMCs per donor were obtained by leukapheresis. Different laboratories and diverse techniques were used to prepare libraries and sequence TCR repertoires, to increase sequencing depth and limit assay-specific biases.

Donors were healthy HIV-negative adults with no recently reported acute infections or vaccinations. Only Caucasian adults living in Nashville, Tennessee, USA were represented among the donors. Magnetic negative selection was used to enrich CD4+ T cells, after which naive cells were positively selected on CD45RA and the negative fraction became the memory subset. Blood was obtained by leukapheresis, after which PBMCs were separated by Ficoll-Histopaque density gradient centrifugation and cryopreserved in liquid nitrogen vapor phase. Analytical flow cytometry was used to check the purity and quantity of every magnetically sorted T cell population. Genomic DNA was isolated from every sorted fraction and measured by UV absorbance on a Nanodrop 2000c. Including cysteine and phenylalanine, the CDR3 has 16 amino acids. Solely the CDR3 DNA is kept, with 48 bases framed from the first base. V and J are trimmed by 8 bases and 2 bases, and the gene matches miss 7 bases of the junction. CDR1 and CDR2 were assigned from the germline V gene as SNHLY and FYNNEI.

Broad study findings and their caveats: When a few donors were compared, the shared fraction of clonotypes was about 5% for naive CD4, less than 4% for naive CD8, 2% to 2.5% for memory CD4, and around 0.37% for memory CD8. Because the study included a small number of donors, the genetic and exposure-history diversity represented was limited. Even with the large sequencing depth, rarefaction of the sorted-subset datasets indicated that sequencing was incomplete. Compared with non-shared clonotypes, the clonotypes found in all four sorted-subset donors had higher generation probabilities. Sampling was restricted to blood, and TCR repertoires in tissue are likely to differ from TCR repertoires in blood. Pairwise subsampling indicated that sequencing depth was expected to affect the degree of clonotype sharing among donors. Naive subsets generally had larger estimated clonotype richness than memory subsets.

A remark on this clone: Its antigen specificity is not known. Base qualities are not provided; no much larger clone lies one nucleotide away.

Using the deep immunoSEQ assay, TCR CDR3 regions were amplified from genomic DNA by multiplex PCR. Extracted genomic DNA from each cell subset was spread evenly across all wells of several immunoSEQ 96-well plates, with each plate serving as a replicate. Each replicate PCR for sorted subsets received about 0.2 ug genomic DNA, equal to tens of thousands of T cell genomes. Purified libraries were quantified with a Qubit 3.0 fluorometer, sized on a Bioanalyzer 2100, and re-quantified with the KAPA Library Quantification kit. Every immunoSEQ 96-well plate was sequenced on a dedicated single-read 150-cycle Illumina NextSeq 550 flow cell. The study's processing was this. The immunoSEQ output contained only junctional sequences without quality scores, so filtering could not match that applied to full-length reads. Sequences were annotated with PyIR, a Python wrapper for IgBLAST v1.9, and V/J genes and CDR3 were assigned using IMGT germline references. Any read was removed if the V/J assignment was weak (E-value above 1e-6), the CDR3 was missing, or the read contained stop codons, out-of-frame junctions, or ambiguous translated residues. A V3J clonotype was defined by an identical inferred V gene, J gene, and CDR3 amino acid sequence. To compute the percentage overlap between repertoires, the number of shared unique clonotypes was divided by the size of the smaller repertoire. Three approaches were used to assess repertoire richness: RTK rarefaction, the Chao1 estimator, and Recon v2.1 estimates of unobserved clonotypes. For all TCRbeta clonotypes obtained by the gDNA method from a few donors, generation probabilities were computed with OLGA. Entries here come from immuneACCESS through TCRdb and include only in-frame sequences with V and J called. Some clones fail to appear in such tables; in the studies checked, an unresolved V gene covers under half of the shortfall, and the cause of the remainder is unknown. V and J calls and clone size are copied from that table; D and trimming were computed from the DNA. Recorded for this sample are roughly 680,000 clones; 72% of them occurred a single time. The top ten hold about 1.8% of the sample.

The TCR comes from a woman younger than 45 in good health. The sample taken for sequencing was memory CD4+ T cells sorted from blood. Sample cell subset or site, as interpreted from the label and publication: CD45RA-negative fraction. The chain is assembled from TRBV2 and TRBJ2-1, with TRBD2 identical over 12 junction bases. The DNA sequence reads TGTGCCAGCGGGAAAGGACTAGCGGGAACCTACAATGAGCAGTTCTTC. Its protein reads: CASGKGLAGTYNEQFF.